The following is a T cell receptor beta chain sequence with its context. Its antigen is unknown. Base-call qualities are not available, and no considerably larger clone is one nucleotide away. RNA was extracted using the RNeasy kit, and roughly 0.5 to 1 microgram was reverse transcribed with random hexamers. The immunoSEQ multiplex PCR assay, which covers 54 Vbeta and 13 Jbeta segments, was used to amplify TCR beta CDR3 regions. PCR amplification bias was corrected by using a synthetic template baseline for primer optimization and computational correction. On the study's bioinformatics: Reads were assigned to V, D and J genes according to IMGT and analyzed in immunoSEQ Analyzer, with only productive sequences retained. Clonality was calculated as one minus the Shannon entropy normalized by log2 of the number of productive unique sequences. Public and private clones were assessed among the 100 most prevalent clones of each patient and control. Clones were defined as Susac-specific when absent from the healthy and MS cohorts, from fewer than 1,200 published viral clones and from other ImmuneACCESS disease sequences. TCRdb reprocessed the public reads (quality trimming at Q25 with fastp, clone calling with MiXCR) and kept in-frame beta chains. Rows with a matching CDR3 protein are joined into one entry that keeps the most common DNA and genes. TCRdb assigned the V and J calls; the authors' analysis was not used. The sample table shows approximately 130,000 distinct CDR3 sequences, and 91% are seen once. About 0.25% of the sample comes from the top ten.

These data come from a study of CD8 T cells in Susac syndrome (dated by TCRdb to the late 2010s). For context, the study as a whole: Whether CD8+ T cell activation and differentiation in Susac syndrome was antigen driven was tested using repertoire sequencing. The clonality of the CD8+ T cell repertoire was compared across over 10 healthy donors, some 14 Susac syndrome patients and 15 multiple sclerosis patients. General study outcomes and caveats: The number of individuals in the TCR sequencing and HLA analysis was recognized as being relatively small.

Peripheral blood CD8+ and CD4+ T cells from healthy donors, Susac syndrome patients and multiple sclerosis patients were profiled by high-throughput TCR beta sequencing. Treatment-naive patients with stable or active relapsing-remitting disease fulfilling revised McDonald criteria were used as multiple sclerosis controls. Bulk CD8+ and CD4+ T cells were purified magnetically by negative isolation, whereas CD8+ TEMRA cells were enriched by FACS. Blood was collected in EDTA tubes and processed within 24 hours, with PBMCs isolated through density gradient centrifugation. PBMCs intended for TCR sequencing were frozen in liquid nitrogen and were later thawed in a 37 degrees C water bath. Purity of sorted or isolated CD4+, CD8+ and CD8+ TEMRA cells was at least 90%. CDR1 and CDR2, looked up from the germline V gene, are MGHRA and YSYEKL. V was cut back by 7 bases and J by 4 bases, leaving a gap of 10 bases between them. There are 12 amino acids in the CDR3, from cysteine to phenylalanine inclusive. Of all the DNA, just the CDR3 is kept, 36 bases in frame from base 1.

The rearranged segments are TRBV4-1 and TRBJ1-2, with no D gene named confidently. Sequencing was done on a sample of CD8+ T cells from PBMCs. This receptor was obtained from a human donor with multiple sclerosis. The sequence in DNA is TGCGCCAGCACGGACTTGGGCTATGGCTACACCTTC. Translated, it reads CASTDLGYGYTF.